The clone carrying this T cell receptor beta chain was observed many times. Its antigen is unidentified. This sample stems from a study of molecular identifiers for immune sequencing clone quantification. Study results and limitations: Spiked Jurkat TCR RNA equivalent to one cell reportedly surfaced among about a million naive cells. Barcodes shared by identical TCR molecules could lead to underestimated sizes of highly expanded clones.

Generation of bulk TCR libraries relied on previously described methods and listed TCR primers. TCRdb passed the PCR reads through MiXCR, listing each CDR3 protein once. The sample consists of 460,000 or so distinct CDR3 sequences, 25% of them appearing once. The CDR3 contains 13 residues. V gave up 7 bases and J gave up 0 bases, with 9 bases separating them. The germline gives CDR1 SQVTM, CDR2 ANQGSEA. The sequenced material came from naive CD8+ T cells from blood, with Jurkat cell RNA spiked in. Specified subset: FACS-sorted CD8+CD4-CCR7+CD45RA+ naive T cells. The clonotype was recovered from a human donor in good health. Some libraries in this study had Jurkat cell RNA spiked in. The chain combines TRBV29-1 with TRBJ1-4; D unresolved. This CDR3 reads CSARRATNEKLFF. The DNA of the CDR3 is TGCAGCGCCCGGAGAGCAACTAATGAAAAACTGTTTTTT.